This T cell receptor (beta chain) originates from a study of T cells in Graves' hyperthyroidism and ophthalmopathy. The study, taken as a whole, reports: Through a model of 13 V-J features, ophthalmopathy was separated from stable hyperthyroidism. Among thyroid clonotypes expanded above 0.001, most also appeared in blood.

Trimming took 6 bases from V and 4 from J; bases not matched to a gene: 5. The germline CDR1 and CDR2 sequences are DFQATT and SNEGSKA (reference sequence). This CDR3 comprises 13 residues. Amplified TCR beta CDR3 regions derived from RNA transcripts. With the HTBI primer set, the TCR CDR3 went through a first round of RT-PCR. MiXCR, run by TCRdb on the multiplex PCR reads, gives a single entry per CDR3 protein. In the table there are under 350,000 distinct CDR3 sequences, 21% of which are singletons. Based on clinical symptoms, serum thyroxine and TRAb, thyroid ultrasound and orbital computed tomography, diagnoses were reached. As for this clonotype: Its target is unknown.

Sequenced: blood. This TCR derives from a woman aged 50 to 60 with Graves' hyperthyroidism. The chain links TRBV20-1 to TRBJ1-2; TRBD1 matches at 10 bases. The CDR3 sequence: CSAGQGVSYGYTF. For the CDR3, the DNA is TGCAGTGCAGGACAGGGGGTTAGCTATGGCTACACCTTC.